The subject of this entry is one T cell receptor beta chain. The V gene lost 1 base and the J gene lost 10 bases, with 11 bases spanning the gap. This CDR3 contains 13 residues. Germline assignment: CDR1 SNHLY and CDR2 FYNNEI. Repertoires were generated with immunoSEQ multiplex PCR, while TCRdb's copy carries only in-frame clones and drops some. The profile covers about 52,000 clones, with 85% to 95% appearing a single time and more than 0.7% taken by the ten largest. The sample belongs to a study of T cell changes during pregnancy in multiple sclerosis. The sample consisted of CD4+ T cells from peripheral blood mononuclear cells, taken in the third trimester of pregnancy. The sequence was obtained from a female donor with multiple sclerosis, enrolled in a pregnancy study. This sequence joins TRBV2 and TRBJ1-5; D unclear. Here the CDR3 reads CASSEELPGPQHF. DNA for the CDR3: TGTGCCAGCAGTGAAGAGTTACCGGGACCCCAGCATTTT.